The 23 T cell receptor beta chains given below trace back to one sample, sequenced in a study of blood T cell repertoires in COVID-19. Generated by immunoSEQ multiplex PCR, the TCRdb table keeps only in-frame clones and is missing some. The repertoire has approximately 210,000 clones, 83% of them found once; the top ten carry 2% to 3%. The specimen was peripheral blood. The receptors stem from a woman aged 65 to 85 with active or convalescent COVID-19.

This clone was observed a few times. The chain has TRBV7-9 and TRBJ1-1, with D unresolved. This CDR3 is built from 13 residues. The germline V and J ends were trimmed by 0 bases and 10 bases, with 12 bases remaining between them. Per germline, CDR1 SEHNR and CDR2 FQNEAQ (reference sequence). The CDR3 region has the DNA TGTGCCAGCAGCTTAGCGATTGGACGGGGAGCTTTCTTT. Residues: CASSLAIGRGAFF. Complete variable domain (other parts from reference TRBV7-9 and TRBJ1-1): DTGVSQNPRHKITKRGQNVTFRCDPISEHNRLYWYRQTLGQGPEFLTYFQNEAQLEKSRLLSDRFSAERPKGSFSTLEIQRTEQGDSAMYLCASSLAIGRGAFFGQGTRLTVV.

The chain couples TRBV5-1 to TRBJ1-3, with D unclear. The CDR3 length is 14 residues. CDR1 SGHRS and CDR2 YFSETQ come from the germline V gene. With 0 bases removed from V and 1 base from J, the gap between germline ends came to 5 bases. The CDR3 DNA reads TGCGCCAGCAGCTTGGCCTTGTCTGGAAACACCATATATTTT. Protein: CASSLALSGNTIYF.

The J gene is TRBJ1-5, the V gene TRBV28; D might be TRBD1 (5 bases). Looked up from germline, CDR1 is MDHEN and CDR2 is SYDVKM. The CDR3 is made up of 17 amino acids. The V and J ends lost 7 bases and 7 bases respectively, with 26 bases between them. The DNA for the CDR3 is TGTGCCAGCACCACGGGACCACGGGTTCGGGGGATGCAGCCCCAGCATTTT. Residues: CASTTGPRVRGMQPQHF.

This clone was detected only a few times. V usage is TRBV6-2 or TRBV6-3 and J usage is TRBJ1-1; TRBD1 might be the D (5 bases). Trimming removed 2 bases at V and 9 bases at J, with 10 bases between. The CDR3 has 12 residues. In germline, CDR1 is MNHEY, CDR2 SVGEGT. The CDR3 sequence is CASSYVGGKAFF. CDR3 bases: TGTGCCAGCAGTTACGTGGGGGGTAAAGCTTTCTTT.

This sequence joins TRBV9 and TRBJ2-5, with 7 nucleotides matching TRBD2. This CDR3 is 13 amino acids long. Trimming removed 4 bases from V and 6 bases from J; junction bases left unmatched: 6. Germline V gene data show CDR1 as SGDLS and CDR2 as YYNGEE. This CDR3 is CASSLDGGKTQYF. The CDR3, as DNA: TGTGCCAGCAGCCTAGACGGGGGGAAGACCCAGTACTTC. Full variable domain (rest looked up from reference TRBV9 and TRBJ2-5): DSGVTQTPKHLITATGQRVTLRCSPRSGDLSVYWYQQSLDQGLQFLIQYYNGEERAKGNILERFSAQQFPDLHSELNLSSLELGDSALYFCASSLDGGKTQYFGPGTRLLVL.

The CDR3 region has the DNA TGTGCCAGCAGCCAAGTGACAGGTGCCCGCTATGGCTACACCTTC. Its translation: CASSQVTGARYGYTF. This chain connects TRBV4-2 to TRBJ1-2; D is possibly TRBD1 (6 bases). From germline, CDR1 is LGHNA and CDR2 YNFKEQ. The ends were cut back, 1 base at V and 4 bases at J, with 13 bases in the middle. CDR3 length: 15 amino acids.

The J gene is TRBJ2-3, the V gene TRBV27, with TRBD2 as a possible D gene (5 bases). V lost 4 bases and J 3 bases, leaving 14 bases between the germline ends. The CDR3 length is 15 residues. Germline CDR1 is MNHEY and CDR2 is SMNVEV (reference sequence). The CDR3 is CASSYGVLRTDTQYF. In nucleotides, the CDR3 is TGTGCCAGCAGTTACGGGGTCCTAAGGACAGATACGCAGTATTTT.

This sequence joins TRBV5-1 and TRBJ1-5, with TRBD1 matching over 10 bases. The CDR3 covers 16 residues. V trimming: 4 bases; J trimming: 2 bases; junction bases outside the gene matches: 6. Germline CDR1 reads SGHRS; CDR2 reads YFSETQ. In nucleotides, the CDR3 is TGCGCCAGCAGCGCCGGGACAGGGGACCGCAATCAGCCCCAGCATTTT. It is translated as CASSAGTGDRNQPQHF.

The chain uses TRBV27 and TRBJ1-2, with D possibly being TRBD1 (5 bases). The V end lost 6 bases, the J end lost 10 bases, and 12 bases lay between the germline ends. Germline V gene sequence: CDR1 MNHEY, CDR2 SMNVEV (reference sequence). The CDR3 has 11 residues. DNA for the CDR3: TGTGCCAGCAGGGGTACAGGTTACTACACCTTC. Its protein is CASRGTGYYTF.

The rearrangement uses TRBV7-2 and TRBJ2-3; tentatively, D is TRBD2 (5 bases). The germline CDR1 and CDR2 sequences are SGHTA and FQGNSA. V dropped 1 base and J dropped 4 bases, with 12 bases sitting between them. The CDR3 runs to 15 residues. This chain's CDR3 is CASSLEWELPDTQYF. The CDR3 bases are TGTGCCAGCAGCTTAGAGTGGGAGCTCCCAGATACGCAGTATTTT. Full variable domain (rest looked up from reference TRBV7-2 and TRBJ2-3): GAGVSQSPSNKVTEKGKDVELRCDPISGHTALYWYRQSLGQGLEFLIYFQGNSAPDKSGLPSDRFSAERTGGSVSTLTIQRTQQEDSAVYLCASSLEWELPDTQYFGPGTRLTVL.

The chain couples TRBV7-8 to TRBJ2-7; 9 nucleotides align to TRBD1. The CDR3 spans 16 residues. In germline, CDR1 is SGHVS, CDR2 FQNEAQ. J gave up 6 bases and V 5 bases, and 14 bases lay outside the gene matches. Written as DNA, the CDR3 is TGTGCCAGCAGCGTACAGGGGGCGGGCGAAGCTCGCGAGCAGTACTTC. Encoded protein: CASSVQGAGEAREQYF.

The CDR3 region has the DNA TGTGCCACCAGCAAACAGGTGAACACTGAAGCTTTCTTT. Its translation: CATSKQVNTEAFF. The chain recombines TRBV15 with TRBJ1-1, with D possibly TRBD1 on 5 matching bases. The CDR3 loop spans 13 amino acids. Germline V gene lookup returns CDR1 LNHNV and CDR2 YYDKDF (reference sequence). Trimming stripped 4 bases from V and 0 bases from J, with 6 bases between.

The V gene is TRBV28, the J gene TRBJ1-5; D perhaps matches TRBD1 (5 bases). The V end lost 5 bases, the J end lost 6 bases, and 17 bases lay between the germline ends. The CDR3 length is 15 residues. Germline V gene sequence: CDR1 MDHEN, CDR2 SYDVKM. The CDR3 sequence is CASSALTGGSQPQHF. CDR3 nucleotide sequence: TGTGCCAGCAGTGCACTAACAGGCGGGAGTCAGCCCCAGCATTTT. The whole variable domain, filled in from reference TRBV28 and TRBJ1-5, reads DVKVTQSSRYLVKRTGEKVFLECVQDMDHENMFWYRQDPGLGLRLIYFSYDVKMKEKGDIPEGYSVSREKKERFSLILESASTNQTSMYLCASSALTGGSQPQHFGDGTRLSIL.

The chain carries TRBV5-8 and TRBJ2-5; 11 bases are shared with TRBD1. V dropped 4 bases and J dropped 7; count of bases not matched to a gene: 12. This CDR3 region has 16 residues. Germline CDR1 and CDR2: SGHTS and YDEGEE. The CDR3 reads CASSNRLDRGRGTQYF. DNA for the CDR3: TGTGCCAGCAGCAACCGGTTGGACAGGGGGCGCGGGACCCAGTACTTC.

V and J are TRBV5-1 and TRBJ2-1; TRBD1 matches 8 bases. This CDR3 has 14 residues. The trim removed 1 base at V and 6 bases at J, leaving 3 bases unmatched. Germline-derived CDR1 and CDR2 are SGHRS and YFSETQ. The CDR3 DNA reads as TGCGCCAGCAGCTTGACAGGGGGGCCCAATGAGCAGTTCTTC. Amino acids: CASSLTGGPNEQFF.

This clone was counted only a few times. The CDR3 sequence is CASSRLGGGQGKNIQYF. Here the CDR3 DNA reads TGTGCCAGCAGTCGACTGGGAGGGGGTCAGGGCAAAAACATTCAGTACTTC. This chain links TRBV28 with TRBJ2-4; perhaps TRBD2 as D (7 bases). The CDR3 extends over 17 amino acids. Trimming shortened V by 5 bases and J by 3 bases, and 20 bases separated the two germline ends. The germline V gene has CDR1 MDHEN and CDR2 SYDVKM.

This clone was seen a single time. The V gene is TRBV7-2, the J gene TRBJ2-5; D remains ambiguous. The CDR3 has 17 residues. Germline V gene lookup returns CDR1 SGHTA and CDR2 FQGNSA. Trimming took off 2 bases at V and 0 bases at J, with 16 bases between the two ends. DNA of the CDR3: TGTGCCAGCAGCTTATCCTCCACTGTAGCCGACCAAGAGACCCAGTACTTC. The encoded protein is CASSLSSTVADQETQYF.

This clone was observed once. CDR3 loop: CASSPVLAGEHSYEQYF. The CDR3 DNA reads TGTGCCAGCAGCCCGGTACTAGCGGGGGAACACTCCTACGAGCAGTACTTC. V and J are TRBV7-8 and TRBJ2-7, with 11 positions matching TRBD2. The length of the CDR3 is 17 residues. The germline CDR1 and CDR2 sequences are SGHVS and FQNEAQ. V shed 5 bases, J shed 0 bases, and the junction held 9 bases outside the gene matches.

This clone was seen once. The chain has TRBV7-8 and TRBJ1-6; D remains ambiguous. The CDR3 totals 18 residues. The germline gives CDR1 SGHVS, CDR2 FQNEAQ. The germline V and J ends were trimmed by 5 bases and 1 base, with 18 bases remaining between them. The CDR3 DNA reads as TGTGCCAGCAGCCAACTTCATCGCTCGGGGTCCTATAATTCACCCCTCCACTTT. It is translated as CASSQLHRSGSYNSPLHF.

V usage is TRBV6-1 and J usage is TRBJ1-5, with TRBD1 as a possible D gene (6 bases). V was shortened by 0 bases and J by 3 bases, with 12 bases between the two germline ends. Per germline, CDR1 MNHNS and CDR2 SASEGT. This CDR3 has 16 amino acids. CDR3 in amino acids: CASSEARAGVNQPQHF. DNA for the CDR3: TGTGCCAGCAGTGAAGCGAGGGCAGGGGTCAATCAGCCCCAGCATTTT.

The rearrangement links TRBV5-1 to TRBJ1-2; D is possibly TRBD1 (6 bases). The germline gives CDR1 SGHRS, CDR2 YFSETQ. The length of the CDR3 is 13 residues. Trimming pared 0 bases from V and 6 bases from J, leaving 9 bases between. The CDR3 DNA is TGCGCCAGCAGCTTGGGGCAGGGGAATGGCTACACCTTC. Translated: CASSLGQGNGYTF.

The V and J genes are TRBV19 and TRBJ1-5; D call uncertain. The germline gives CDR1 LNHDA, CDR2 SQIVND (reference sequence). The CDR3 runs 13 residues. With 2 bases removed from V and 4 bases from J, the gap between germline ends came to 6 bases. The CDR3 nucleotides read TGTGCCAGTAGTATAAGCGGGAATCAGCCCCAGCATTTT. This gives the protein CASSISGNQPQHF. Complete variable domain (other parts from reference TRBV19 and TRBJ1-5): DGGITQSPKYLFRKEGQNVTLSCEQNLNHDAMYWYRQDPGQGLRLIYYSQIVNDFQKGDIAEGYSVSREKKESFPLTVTSAQKNPTAFYLCASSISGNQPQHFGDGTRLSIL.

The chain is built from TRBV9 and TRBJ2-3; TRBD2 aligns across 10 bases. The V gene's germline CDR1 is SGDLS and CDR2 YYNGEE. This CDR3 is 17 amino acids long. V shed 4 bases, J shed 0 bases, and the junction held 8 bases outside the gene matches. The DNA of the CDR3 is TGTGCCAGCAGCCGAGGGCTAGCGGGGGAGAGCACAGATACGCAGTATTTT. Amino acids: CASSRGLAGESTDTQYF.